Each of the 8 T cell receptor beta chains below was sequenced from the same sample in a study of blood T cells in healthy people across ages. Alongside a J-beta primer mix, a sample-barcoded 5' primer served in a second PCR lasting 7 to 11 cycles. TCRdb re-derived calls from the 5' RACE reads in MiXCR, one entry per CDR3 protein. Altogether about 1.6 million distinct CDR3 sequences are present, 30% to 35% being singletons, with the ten largest covering approximately 10%. The specimen sequenced was blood. All receptors come from a woman in her twenties or thirties in good health.

The rearrangement joins TRBV15 to TRBJ2-1; weak D call: TRBD1 (5 bases). Germline V CDR1 and CDR2: LNHNV, YYDKDF (reference sequence). The CDR3 spans 12 residues. V lost 5 bases and J lost 4, with 6 bases in between. The CDR3 spells CATSQGYNEQFF. The CDR3 region has the DNA TGTGCCACCAGCCAGGGATACAATGAGCAGTTCTTC.

The chain employs TRBV11-1 and TRBJ1-2; D may be TRBD1 (6 bases). Germline CDR1 reads SGHAT; CDR2 reads FQDESV (reference sequence). The CDR3 runs to 17 residues. V shed 0 bases and J shed 6 bases, with 20 bases lying between them. The DNA for the CDR3 is TGTGCCAGCAGCTTAGCTGGGCAGGGGTGGGGAGACCATGGCTACACCTTC. Its translation: CASSLAGQGWGDHGYTF. Variable domain in full (rest from reference TRBV11-1 and TRBJ1-2): EAEVAQSPRYKITEKSQAVAFWCDPISGHATLYWYRQILGQGPELLVQFQDESVVDDSQLPKDRFSAERLKGVDSTLKIQPAELGDSAMYLCASSLAGQGWGDHGYTFGSGTRLTVV.

The chain carries TRBV6-2 or TRBV6-3 and TRBJ1-4; D gene uncertain. The CDR3 is made up of 12 amino acids. CDR1 and CDR2 (germline): MNHEY, SVGEGT. Trimming removed 6 bases from V and 5 bases from J, with 7 bases in between. CDR3 nucleotide sequence: TGTGCCAGCAGAAACATGAATGAAAAACTGTTTTTT. Translating gives CASRNMNEKLFF.

The rearrangement uses TRBV28 and TRBJ2-5; TRBD1 is a possible D gene (5 bases). CDR1 is MDHEN, CDR2 SYDVKM, per germline. The CDR3 spans 12 residues. The germline V and J ends were trimmed by 5 bases and 4 bases, with 8 bases remaining between them. The CDR3 DNA sequence: TGTGCCAGCAGTGGGGCGGTAGAGACCCAGTACTTC. This codes for CASSGAVETQYF.

This clonotype was counted at least ten times. The rearrangement joins TRBV20-1 to TRBJ2-3, with D perhaps matching TRBD2 (7 bases). This CDR3 region has 15 residues. Germline V gene sequence: CDR1 DFQATT, CDR2 SNEGSKA (reference sequence). Trimming shortened V by 0 bases and J by 0 bases, and 10 bases separated the two germline ends. CDR3: CSARDGGASTDTQYF. CDR3 nucleotide sequence: TGCAGTGCTAGAGATGGGGGGGCTAGCACAGATACGCAGTATTTT.

The V and J genes are TRBV6-2 or TRBV6-3 and TRBJ2-1; 9 positions match TRBD2. The CDR3 spans 13 residues. Germline V gene sequence: CDR1 MNHEY, CDR2 SVGEGT. The V gene end was trimmed by 11 bases and the J gene end by 7 bases; junction bases not matched to a gene: 9. The CDR3 DNA sequence: TGTGCCGCGGAGTGGAGCGGGAGGAATGAGCAGTTCTTC. This sequence encodes CAAEWSGRNEQFF.

In its sample, this clonotype was seen a few times. The rearrangement links TRBV4-1 to TRBJ1-6; D possibly corresponds to TRBD1 (6 bases). Per the germline V gene, CDR1 is MGHRA and CDR2 is YSYEKL. Trimming took 0 bases from V and 7 from J, leaving 10 bases between them. The CDR3 runs to 15 residues. The CDR3 is CASSQERTVNSPLHF. The CDR3 nucleotides read TGCGCCAGCAGCCAAGAGAGGACAGTAAATTCACCCCTCCACTTT.

A few counts support this clonotype. V usage is TRBV6-2 or TRBV6-3 and J usage is TRBJ2-7, with D perhaps TRBD1 or TRBD2 (5 bases each). V gave up 7 bases and J gave up 5 bases, with 18 bases separating them. Germline V gene sequence: CDR1 MNHEY, CDR2 SVGEGT. The CDR3 has 14 residues. The CDR3 sequence is CASNRDPRQHEQYF. As DNA, the CDR3 is TGTGCCAGCAACCGGGACCCTAGGCAACACGAGCAGTACTTC.